The 27 T cell receptor beta chains listed next were all sequenced from one sample in a study of T-cell reconstitution after alpha-beta-depleted transplantation in children. Using unique molecular identifiers, the investigators prepared the TCRbeta library. TCRdb analysed the PCR reads with MiXCR anew, one entry per CDR3 protein. In the table there are some 240,000 distinct CDR3 sequences, 9.7% of which are singletons. The sample consisted of PBMCs from the stem cell graft donor, taken from the stem cell graft. These receptors were taken from a human donor who donated a stem cell graft to a child with SCID.

This clonotype has a count of ten or more. The J gene is TRBJ2-4, the V gene TRBV20-1; maybe TRBD2 (6 bases). Germline CDR1 and CDR2: DFQATT and SNEGSKA (reference sequence). The CDR3 is 15 residues long. Trimming took 3 bases from V and 6 from J, leaving 18 bases between them. CDR3 DNA: TGCAGTGCTAGGGCGACTCCGGGACTCGGAAACATTCAGTACTTC. Translation: CSARATPGLGNIQYF.

In this sample, this clonotype turned up many times. The chain combines TRBV12-3 or TRBV12-4 with TRBJ1-5, with TRBD1 as a possible D gene (6 bases). The V end was cut by 5 bases, the J end by 6 bases, with 14 bases between. The CDR3 loop spans 14 amino acids. The CDR3 region has the DNA TGTGCCAGCAGTAGGGGGTGGGAGGGTCAGCCCCAGCATTTT. It codes for CASSRGWEGQPQHF.

This clonotype was recorded at least ten times. The genes are TRBV5-1 and TRBJ2-7; D not certain. Trimming removed 3 bases from V and 9 bases from J, with 4 bases in between. The length of the CDR3 is 9 residues. CDR1 and CDR2 (germline): SGHRS, YFSETQ. The CDR3 sequence: CASSSGQYF. The CDR3 region has the DNA TGCGCCAGCAGCTCAGGGCAGTACTTC.

This clonotype was picked up many times. J is TRBJ2-3 and V is TRBV29-1, with unresolved D. Germline CDR1 is SQVTM and CDR2 is ANQGSEA. The CDR3 is made up of 12 amino acids. Trimming took off 5 bases at V and 3 bases at J, with 9 bases between the two ends. Here the CDR3 DNA reads TGCAGCGTTCTAGACGGGACAGATACGCAGTATTTT. It codes for CSVLDGTDTQYF.

This clonotype was counted many times. The rearrangement links TRBV9 to TRBJ2-7, with D possibly TRBD1 on 5 matching bases. This CDR3 region has 15 residues. Germline-derived CDR1 and CDR2 are SGDLS and YYNGEE. V was trimmed by 0 bases and J by 2 bases, leaving 12 bases between them. CDR3 sequence reads: CASSVAGRSTYEQYF. DNA for the CDR3: TGTGCCAGCAGCGTAGCAGGGCGGAGTACCTACGAGCAGTACTTC.

In its sample, this clonotype was seen many times. The chain carries TRBV3-1 and TRBJ2-3; D uncertain. The germline V gene encodes CDR1 LGHDT and CDR2 YNNKEL (reference sequence). The ends were cut back, 4 bases at V and 6 bases at J, with 14 bases in the middle. The CDR3 sequence is 14 residues long. The CDR3, as DNA: TGTGCCAGCAGCCCCGGTGTGGGCGACGATACGCAGTATTTT. Its translation: CASSPGVGDDTQYF.

Ten or more counts support this clonotype. This chain connects TRBV7-3 to TRBJ1-2; D is possibly TRBD1 (6 bases). Trimming stripped 4 bases from V and 7 bases from J, with 13 bases between. Per the germline V gene, CDR1 is SGHTA and CDR2 is FQGTGA. The CDR3 consists of 13 residues. The CDR3 DNA is TGTGCCAGCAGCTCTACAGGGACGGGTGGCTACACCTTC. Translation gives CASSSTGTGGYTF.

The sample holds many counts of this clonotype. The chain couples TRBV20-1 to TRBJ2-1; 10 bases match TRBD1. This CDR3 has 15 residues. Germline assignment: CDR1 DFQATT and CDR2 SNEGSKA (reference sequence). Trimming at V came to 5 bases and at J to 7 bases, leaving 11 bases not matched to a gene. DNA for the CDR3: TGCAGTGCTGGCGGGGGGACAGGGGTACGAAATGAGCAGTTCTTC. Translated, it gives CSAGGGTGVRNEQFF.

This clonotype occurred many times. This CDR3 reads CASSPGPFSGNTIYF. The CDR3 bases are TGCGCCAGCAGCCCCGGACCGTTCTCTGGAAACACCATATATTTT. The rearrangement joins TRBV5-1 to TRBJ1-3, with unresolved D. This CDR3 has 15 amino acids. The germline gives CDR1 SGHRS, CDR2 YFSETQ. Trimming took off 4 bases at V and 0 bases at J, with 11 bases between the two ends.

This clonotype was counted many times. The J gene is TRBJ1-1, the V gene TRBV7-3; D unresolved. The V gene lost 1 base and the J gene lost 1 base, with 10 bases spanning the gap. This CDR3 is built from 15 residues. Germline V gene data show CDR1 as SGHTA and CDR2 as FQGTGA. The CDR3 sequence: CASSLKDGANTEAFF. DNA for the CDR3: TGTGCCAGCAGCTTAAAGGACGGAGCGAACACTGAAGCTTTCTTT.

This clonotype was detected ten times or more. The chain uses TRBV5-1 and TRBJ2-3, with 8 bases matching TRBD1. Germline V gene data show CDR1 as SGHRS and CDR2 as YFSETQ. This CDR3 is built from 16 residues. The trim removed 3 bases at V and 0 bases at J, leaving 6 bases unmatched. CDR3: CASSWTGPSSTDTQYF. CDR3 bases: TGCGCCAGCAGCTGGACAGGGCCCTCTAGCACAGATACGCAGTATTTT. Complete variable domain (other parts from reference TRBV5-1 and TRBJ2-3): KAGVTQTPRYLIKTRGQQVTLSCSPISGHRSVSWYQQTPGQGLQFLFEYFSETQRNKGNFPGRFSGRQFSNSRSEMNVSTLELGDSALYLCASSWTGPSSTDTQYFGPGTRLTVL.

V is TRBV7-2 and J is TRBJ1-5; 7 bases are shared with TRBD1. CDR1 and CDR2 (germline): SGHTA, FQGNSA. The junction had 6 bases not matched to a gene; V was cut back by 4 bases and J by 3 bases. This CDR3 has 15 residues. The CDR3 DNA is TGTGCCAGCAGCTCCCGGACAGGCAACAATCAGCCCCAGCATTTT. Translation: CASSSRTGNNQPQHF.

This clonotype was observed at least ten times. The CDR3 is CATRGNNEQFF. The CDR3 DNA reads TGTGCCACCAGAGGAAACAATGAGCAGTTCTTC. The J gene is TRBJ2-1, the V gene TRBV24-1; D ambiguous. V was pared by 7 bases and J by 5 bases, with 5 bases between. This CDR3 comprises 11 residues. Germline V gene lookup returns CDR1 KGHDR and CDR2 SFDVKD.

This clonotype was recorded many times. The V gene is TRBV5-1, the J gene TRBJ2-3; D possibly corresponds to TRBD2 (5 bases). CDR1 is SGHRS and CDR2 is YFSETQ in the germline V gene. CDR3 length: 14 amino acids. The V gene lost 4 bases and the J gene lost 2 bases, with 11 bases spanning the gap. Here the CDR3 DNA reads TGCGCCAGCAGCCCCCGCCGGGACACAGATACGCAGTATTTT. Protein sequence: CASSPRRDTDTQYF.

The table lists this clonotype with many counts. The chain carries TRBV24-1 and TRBJ1-3, with D tentatively TRBD1 (5 bases). This CDR3 is built from 15 residues. V lost 3 bases and J 4 bases, leaving 12 bases between the germline ends. Germline assignment: CDR1 KGHDR and CDR2 SFDVKD. This CDR3 is CATSDPRKGGNTIYF. The DNA of the CDR3 is TGTGCCACCAGTGATCCTAGAAAGGGGGGAAACACCATATATTTT.

This clonotype has ten or more counts. This chain joins TRBV29-1 and TRBJ1-1; D gene unclear. The CDR3 loop spans 13 amino acids. The V end lost 1 base, the J end lost 4 bases, and 10 bases lay between the germline ends. Germline CDR1 SQVTM, CDR2 ANQGSEA. The CDR3 sequence: CSVEAQRTTEAFF. The CDR3 DNA follows: TGCAGCGTTGAAGCCCAACGGACCACTGAAGCTTTCTTT.

This clonotype has at least ten counts. This chain uses TRBV12-3 or TRBV12-4 with TRBJ2-5, with 8 positions matching TRBD1. The CDR3 is 14 residues long. The junction had 6 bases not matched to a gene; V was cut back by 5 bases and J by 4 bases. CDR3 in DNA: TGTGCCAGCAGTCCACCGGACAGGGCAGAGACCCAGTACTTC. It encodes CASSPPDRAETQYF.

The sample holds a few counts of this clonotype. The chain has TRBV5-1 and TRBJ2-2; perhaps TRBD1 as D (5 bases). Germline loops: CDR1 SGHRS, CDR2 YFSETQ. Trimming took 0 bases from V and 4 from J, leaving 13 bases between them. The CDR3 length is 16 residues. CDR3 residues: CASSLEGRRPTGELFF. Written as DNA, the CDR3 is TGCGCCAGCAGCTTGGAGGGGCGCCGACCCACCGGGGAGCTGTTTTTT. The full variable domain, rest sourced from reference TRBV5-1 and TRBJ2-2, is KAGVTQTPRYLIKTRGQQVTLSCSPISGHRSVSWYQQTPGQGLQFLFEYFSETQRNKGNFPGRFSGRQFSNSRSEMNVSTLELGDSALYLCASSLEGRRPTGELFFGEGSRLTVL.

This clonotype was counted ten times or more. The V call is TRBV5-1, the J call TRBJ1-4; tentatively, D is TRBD1 (6 bases). V was clipped by 1 base and J by 0 bases, with 28 bases between them. The CDR3 has 22 amino acids. CDR1 is SGHRS and CDR2 is YFSETQ in the germline V gene. CDR3 DNA: TGCGCCAGCAGCTTGACGGGCAGACAGGCATGGGCACTCGGGTCAACTAATGAAAAACTGTTTTTT. Amino acids: CASSLTGRQAWALGSTNEKLFF.

This clonotype was counted ten times or more. This chain links TRBV6-5 with TRBJ2-7; 7 nucleotides agree with TRBD2. V was clipped by 2 bases and J by 3 bases; unmatched bases: 7. Germline V lookup: CDR1 MNHEY, CDR2 SVGAGI. CDR3 length: 15 amino acids. CDR3 residues: CASSYSGVGGYEQYF. The CDR3 region has the DNA TGTGCCAGCAGTTACAGCGGGGTTGGTGGCTACGAGCAGTACTTC.

V is TRBV9 and J is TRBJ1-2, with a possible D match to TRBD1 (5 bases). The CDR3 runs 16 residues. Germline V lookup: CDR1 SGDLS, CDR2 YYNGEE. V lost 1 base and J 0 bases, leaving 13 bases between the germline ends. The CDR3 sequence: CASSVWAGRPNYGYTF. The CDR3 region has the DNA TGTGCCAGCAGCGTATGGGCGGGGCGGCCTAACTATGGCTACACCTTC.

CDR3 DNA sequence: TGTGCCAGCAGTTTCAGACAGTCCGGATTCAACACTGAAGCTTTCTTT. It yields the protein CASSFRQSGFNTEAFF. The V gene is TRBV5-5, the J gene TRBJ1-1; possible D gene TRBD1, 5 bases. Germline assignment: CDR1 SGHKS and CDR2 YYEKEE (reference sequence). V was shortened by 5 bases and J by 2 bases, with 19 bases between the two germline ends. The CDR3 has 16 residues.

The V call is TRBV20-1, the J call TRBJ1-1, with unresolved D. Deletions cut 6 bases from V and 0 bases from J, with 11 bases between. CDR1 and CDR2 (germline): DFQATT, SNEGSKA (reference sequence). The CDR3 spans 13 residues. DNA of the CDR3: TGCAGTGCGAGGCCACACCTGAACACTGAAGCTTTCTTT. It codes for CSARPHLNTEAFF.

Many counts were recorded for this clonotype. The genes are TRBV20-1 and TRBJ2-7; 7 nucleotides agree with TRBD1. This CDR3 is 17 amino acids long. V was clipped by 3 bases and J by 0 bases; unmatched bases: 14. The germline V gene has CDR1 DFQATT and CDR2 SNEGSKA (reference sequence). The CDR3, as DNA: TGCAGTGCTAGCCCATTCAGGGACAGCCCCCTCTCCTACGAGCAGTACTTC. Its protein is CSASPFRDSPLSYEQYF.

This clonotype was detected a few times. The chain uses TRBV7-3 and TRBJ2-1; 8 bases match TRBD1. Losses at the gene ends were 5 bases for V and 4 bases for J; bases not matched to a gene: 7. This CDR3 contains 15 residues. Germline V gene sequence: CDR1 SGHTA, CDR2 FQGTGA. The CDR3 sequence is CASSVGQGIYNEQFF. In DNA form, the CDR3 reads TGTGCCAGCAGCGTTGGACAGGGTATATACAATGAGCAGTTCTTC.

This clonotype was seen many times. As DNA, the CDR3 is TGTGCCACCATGGGGGCGGGGGGCGTAGATACGCAGTATTTT. Its protein product is CATMGAGGVDTQYF. The chain employs TRBV27 and TRBJ2-3, with TRBD2 matching 8 bases. Germline loops: CDR1 MNHEY, CDR2 SMNVEV (reference sequence). Unmatched junction bases numbered 11, after V lost 10 bases and J lost 5 bases. The CDR3 spans 14 residues.

This clonotype was observed at least ten times. The chain recombines TRBV27 with TRBJ2-4, with 12 bases matching TRBD2. The V and J ends lost 5 bases and 1 base, in that order; junction bases with no gene match: 18. Germline V gene data show CDR1 as MNHEY and CDR2 as SMNVEV (reference sequence). The CDR3 loop spans 21 amino acids. In DNA form, the CDR3 reads TGTGCCAGCAGTCCTCCCGGGGGTCTAGCGGGGGGGCCTTGGGCCAAAAACATTCAGTACTTC. This encodes CASSPPGGLAGGPWAKNIQYF.